These 14 T cell receptor beta chains were sequenced from one sample in a study of blood T cell repertoires in COVID-19. TCRdb's copy holds only in-frame clones and misses some; the assay was immunoSEQ multiplex PCR. The sample contains about 100,000 clones, 85% to 95% of which appear only once. Sequenced sample: peripheral blood. These receptors originate from a man in his fifties or sixties with active COVID-19.

V and J are TRBV5-8 and TRBJ1-6; TRBD1 matches at 11 bases. J gave up 6 bases and V 0 bases, and 5 bases lay outside the gene matches. The length of the CDR3 is 17 residues. Germline loops: CDR1 SGHTS, CDR2 YDEGEE. The CDR3 sequence is CASSLARGTGGNSPLHF. In nucleotides, the CDR3 is TGTGCCAGCAGCTTGGCTCGGGGGACAGGGGGTAATTCACCCCTCCACTTT.

The chain employs TRBV5-1 and TRBJ2-5; TRBD1 aligns across 9 bases. CDR1 is SGHRS and CDR2 is YFSETQ in the germline V gene. The CDR3 is 14 residues long. The junction had 5 bases not matched to a gene; V was cut back by 3 bases and J by 5 bases. The CDR3 nucleotides are TGCGCCAGCAGCTCGGGACAGGGAGACGAGACCCAGTACTTC. Translation gives CASSSGQGDETQYF.

The V gene is TRBV3-1 (or the pseudogene TRBV3-2), the J gene TRBJ2-7; TRBD1 matches at 7 bases. Germline lookup yields CDR1 LGHDT and CDR2 YNNKEL (reference sequence). The junction had 14 bases not matched to a gene; V was cut back by 5 bases and J by 7 bases. The CDR3 is 15 amino acids. CDR3 in DNA: TGTGCCAGCAGCGCGAGGGCCCAGGGGGTGGGAGAGCAGTACTTC. Its translation is CASSARAQGVGEQYF.

The J gene is TRBJ1-2, the V gene TRBV18; 9 nucleotides line up with TRBD1. Germline CDR1 is KGHSH and CDR2 is LQKENI. The CDR3 contains 14 residues. With 3 bases clipped from V and 1 base from J, the junction kept 0 bases outside the gene matches. The CDR3 here is CASSPDRGNYGYTF. DNA for the CDR3: TGTGCCAGCTCACCGGACAGGGGTAACTATGGCTACACCTTC.

This clone was seen just once. The chain recombines TRBV18 with TRBJ1-2, with TRBD1 identical over 7 bases. V lost 1 base to trimming and J lost 5 bases; unmatched junction nucleotides: 7. The CDR3 covers 15 residues. Looked up from germline, CDR1 is KGHSH and CDR2 is LQKENI. The CDR3 loop is CASSPRDSSRYGYTF. CDR3 nucleotides: TGTGCCAGCTCACCACGGGACAGCTCTAGATATGGCTACACCTTC.

The V gene is TRBV23-1, the J gene TRBJ1-2; 10 bases are a match to TRBD1. TRBV23-1 is marked as an open reading frame, function uncertain. The CDR3 has 20 amino acids. J was trimmed by 4 bases and V by 1 base; bases with no gene match: 18. CDR3 nucleotides: TGCGCCAGCAGTCAATACCCAAACCGGGACAGGGGAAGATGGTCCTATGGCTACACCTTC. It translates to CASSQYPNRDRGRWSYGYTF.

The chain joins TRBV2 to TRBJ2-5; unclear D gene. V was trimmed by 4 bases and J by 5 bases, leaving 14 bases between them. Germline CDR1 SNHLY, CDR2 FYNNEI. CDR3 size: 14 residues. The CDR3 spells CASSGPLKLETQYF. The CDR3 DNA sequence: TGTGCCAGCAGTGGCCCTCTCAAACTGGAGACCCAGTACTTC. The whole variable domain, filled in from reference TRBV2 and TRBJ2-5, reads EPEVTQTPSHQVTQMGQEVILRCVPISNHLYFYWYRQILGQKVEFLVSFYNNEISEKSEIFDDQFSVERPDGSNFTLKIRSTKLEDSAMYFCASSGPLKLETQYFGPGTRLLVL.

CDR3 nucleotides: TGTGCCAGCAGCCAAGATCTTGTAAGGGGAGAGACCCAGTACTTC. Encoded protein: CASSQDLVRGETQYF. The rearrangement uses TRBV14 and TRBJ2-5, with D perhaps TRBD1 (5 bases). The CDR3 consists of 15 residues. The V end lost 0 bases, the J end lost 4 bases, and 12 bases lay between the germline ends. Germline V lookup: CDR1 SGHDN, CDR2 FVKESK.

The gene calls are TRBV25-1 and TRBJ2-7; D may be TRBD2 (6 bases). Germline V lookup: CDR1 MGHDK, CDR2 SYGVNS. CDR3 length: 15 amino acids. Trimming removed 4 bases from V and 0 bases from J, with 13 bases in between. The CDR3 sequence is CASSGDSRSSYEQYF. DNA for the CDR3: TGTGCCAGCAGTGGGGACTCCAGGAGCTCCTACGAGCAGTACTTC.

The chain is built from TRBV30 and TRBJ1-3, with D hard to call. The V gene lost 4 bases and the J gene lost 3 bases, with 4 bases spanning the gap. There are 11 residues in the CDR3. In germline, CDR1 is GTSNPN, CDR2 SVGIG (reference sequence). CDR3 coding DNA: TGTGCCTGGAACAATGGAAACACCATATATTTT. This sequence encodes CAWNNGNTIYF.

CDR3 DNA: TGTGCCAGCAGCCAAGCCAGATTTAACAGGGGCATCTACAACGAGCAGTACTTC. It translates to CASSQARFNRGIYNEQYF. The rearrangement joins TRBV14 to TRBJ2-7; 7 nucleotides align to TRBD1. The germline gives CDR1 SGHDN, CDR2 FVKESK. With 1 base clipped from V and 5 bases from J, the junction kept 17 bases outside the gene matches. The CDR3 covers 18 residues.

This clone was counted a single time. V usage is TRBV12-3 or TRBV12-4 and J usage is TRBJ2-2; TRBD2 is a possible D gene (5 bases). The CDR3 extends over 12 amino acids. Trimming left V 8 bases short and J 6 bases short, with 10 bases between. The CDR3 DNA reads TGTGCCAGCGGTCAGGAGGCCGGGGAGCTGTTTTTT. Protein sequence: CASGQEAGELFF.

The chain links TRBV5-5 to TRBJ1-1, with a tentative D call TRBD1 (6 bases). Germline-derived CDR1 and CDR2 are SGHKS and YYEKEE (reference sequence). V shed 4 bases and J shed 1 base, with 14 bases lying between them. The CDR3 has 15 residues. This CDR3 is CASSAAGARNTEAFF. The CDR3 DNA reads as TGTGCCAGCAGCGCCGCGGGGGCGAGGAACACTGAAGCTTTCTTT.

The chain employs TRBV30 and TRBJ1-3; the D is unclear. Trimming stripped 5 bases from V and 4 bases from J, with 9 bases between. Germline V gene sequence: CDR1 GTSNPN, CDR2 SVGIG (reference sequence). This CDR3 has 12 residues. The CDR3: CAWAWEGNTIYF. The CDR3 nucleotides are TGTGCCTGGGCCTGGGAGGGAAACACCATATATTTT.